This T cell receptor beta chain came from a study of T cells in Graves' hyperthyroidism and ophthalmopathy. Trimming left V 4 bases short and J 2 bases short, with 11 bases between. Germline V gene sequence: CDR1 SSHAT, CDR2 FNYEAQ (reference sequence). The CDR3 is made up of 15 amino acids. Patients between 18 and 65 years old had hyperthyroidism, newly diagnosed and lasting under 2 months. The sample holds many counts of this clonotype. What was amplified from RNA transcripts were TCR beta CDR3 regions. Carried out on the TCR CDR3, a first-round RT-PCR used the HTBI primer set. TCRdb reprocessed the multiplex PCR reads via MiXCR and lists one record per CDR3 protein. The table includes more than 600,000 distinct CDR3 sequences, 15% to 20% detected once.

The chain carries TRBV7-7 and TRBJ2-2; tentative D call: TRBD1 (6 bases). Sequences were obtained from blood. The TCR was taken from a man in his late teens or twenties with Graves' hyperthyroidism. The CDR3 here is CASSYGQTNTGELFF. CDR3 coding DNA: TGTGCCAGCAGCTACGGACAGACCAACACCGGGGAGCTGTTTTTT.